Each of the 27 T cell receptor beta chains below was sequenced from the same sample in a study of beta chain features in type 1 diabetes (dated 2018 in TCRdb). The library was prepared using the immunoSEQ multiplex PCR assay. The entire isolated RNA was reverse transcribed using the High Capacity cDNA Reverse Transcription Kit, and thus expressed TCRB transcripts were sequenced. TCRdb limited this immuneACCESS table to in-frame rearrangements with V and J called. A share of clones is missing; checked studies link under half to unresolved V genes, and the rest is unexplained. The sample table shows 810,000 or so clones, and 15% to 20% are seen once. The ten most abundant clones make up 0.023% of the sample. Material for sequencing was naive CD4+ T cells from blood. What this sample's cell subset or site label stands for: true naive CD4+ T cells. These receptors all come from a woman aged 18-29 years in good health.

In its sample, this clone was seen a few times. This rearrangement joins TRBV28 to TRBJ2-3; 7 bases align to TRBD1. The CDR3 length is 16 residues. V shed 7 bases and J 5 bases; nucleotides not matched to a gene: 15. The V gene's germline CDR1 is MDHEN and CDR2 SYDVKM. The CDR3 coding sequence is TGTGCCAGCACCGTGGACAGGACGAAAACTGGAGATACGCAGTATTTT. It translates to CASTVDRTKTGDTQYF.

V and J are TRBV6-6 and TRBJ2-7, with TRBD1 matching over 7 bases. Looked up from germline, CDR1 is MNHNY and CDR2 is SVGAGI (reference sequence). Trimming took 2 bases from V and 1 from J; bases not matched to a gene: 5. The CDR3 is 15 amino acids. The CDR3 DNA reads TGTGCCAGCAGTTACGGGGACAGCCCTTCCTACGAGCAGTACTTC. Its protein is CASSYGDSPSYEQYF.

In this sample, this clone turned up a few times. The chain recombines TRBV5-4 with TRBJ2-2, with a tentative D call TRBD1 (6 bases). Germline V lookup: CDR1 SGHNT, CDR2 YYREEE (reference sequence). The V end lost 10 bases, the J end lost 7 bases, and 14 bases lay between the germline ends. The CDR3 sequence is 12 residues long. This chain's CDR3 is CAGQKGNGELFF. The CDR3, as DNA: TGTGCCGGACAGAAGGGTAACGGGGAGCTGTTTTTT.

This clone has a handful of counts. V usage is TRBV10-3 and J usage is TRBJ1-1; D uncertain. Germline V gives CDR1 ENHRY, CDR2 SYGVKD. This CDR3 contains 13 residues. V was cut by 3 bases and J by 5 bases, with 10 bases left in between. The CDR3 here is CAISEKGETEAFF. The CDR3 DNA reads as TGTGCCATCAGTGAAAAGGGTGAAACTGAAGCTTTCTTT.

The chain employs TRBV28 and TRBJ2-1; D not certain. CDR1 and CDR2 from the germline V gene are MDHEN and SYDVKM. V shed 5 bases and J shed 9 bases, with 11 bases lying between them. The CDR3 loop spans 12 amino acids. The CDR3 protein is CASSPQFSEQFF. CDR3 DNA sequence: TGTGCCAGCAGTCCACAATTCTCTGAGCAGTTCTTC.

This clone was picked up a small number of times. The chain uses TRBV9 and TRBJ2-1, with TRBD2 matching 10 bases. This CDR3 spans 16 amino acids. The germline gives CDR1 SGDLS, CDR2 YYNGEE. V trimming: 4 bases; J trimming: 9 bases; junction bases outside the gene matches: 13. The CDR3 coding sequence is TGTGCCAGCAGCCCCCAAGGACTAGCGGTATTCGGTGAGCAGTTCTTC. This translates into CASSPQGLAVFGEQFF.

The gene calls are TRBV5-6 and TRBJ2-1, with D perhaps TRBD2 (6 bases). Germline V gene lookup returns CDR1 SGHDT and CDR2 YYEEEE. Trimming removed 3 bases at V and 6 bases at J, with 13 bases between. The CDR3 has 14 amino acids. This CDR3 is CASSYAGLRNEQFF. The CDR3 DNA sequence: TGTGCCAGCAGCTACGCGGGACTCCGCAATGAGCAGTTCTTC. Full variable domain (remainder filled in from reference TRBV5-6 and TRBJ2-1): DAGVTQSPTHLIKTRGQQVTLRCSPKSGHDTVSWYQQALGQGPQFIFQYYEEEERQRGNFPDRFSGHQFPNYSSELNVNALLLGDSALYLCASSYAGLRNEQFFGPGTRLTVL.

The rearrangement links TRBV28 to TRBJ2-5; perhaps D is TRBD1 or TRBD2 (5 bases each). The CDR3 runs 13 residues. V was pared by 7 bases and J by 5 bases, with 14 bases between. Germline lookup yields CDR1 MDHEN and CDR2 SYDVKM. CDR3 sequence reads: CASIGAPKETQYF. The CDR3 DNA reads as TGTGCCAGCATCGGGGCCCCGAAGGAGACCCAGTACTTC.

This clone was seen a handful of times. V is TRBV29-1 and J is TRBJ2-1; TRBD2 matches 7 bases. There are 15 residues in the CDR3. The V gene end was trimmed by 3 bases and the J gene end by 9 bases; junction bases not matched to a gene: 14. Germline V gives CDR1 SQVTM, CDR2 ANQGSEA. CDR3 bases: TGCAGCGTTGACCATCCACTATTAGCGGGCCGTGAGCAGTTCTTC. Translating it yields CSVDHPLLAGREQFF.

The genes are TRBV27 and TRBJ2-7; weak D call: TRBD1 (6 bases). Germline-derived CDR1 and CDR2 are MNHEY and SMNVEV (reference sequence). The CDR3 contains 14 residues. Trimming pared 1 base from V and 2 bases from J, leaving 9 bases between. CDR3 amino acids: CASSLYNRAYEQYF. CDR3 DNA sequence: TGTGCCAGCAGTTTATATAACAGGGCCTACGAGCAGTACTTC.

Details on this clone: This CDR3 is also generated by other DNA sequences in the sample. The V call is TRBV6-6, the J call TRBJ2-7, with TRBD2 matching 8 bases. The V segment lost 8 bases and the J segment 4 bases; nucleotides outside the gene matches: 10. Germline values: CDR1 MNHNY, CDR2 SVGAGI (reference sequence). This CDR3 is built from 14 residues. The CDR3 DNA is TGTGCCAGCGGGCCAGCGGGAGTTCTTTACGAGCAGTACTTC. It encodes CASGPAGVLYEQYF.

This clone showed up just a few times. The chain employs TRBV15 and TRBJ2-7; D gene ambiguous. Per germline, CDR1 LNHNV and CDR2 YYDKDF (reference sequence). V lost 1 base and J lost 5, with 18 bases in between. The CDR3 loop spans 16 amino acids. CDR3 sequence: CATSRARVTWGDEQYF. The CDR3 DNA is TGTGCCACCAGCAGAGCACGAGTTACATGGGGTGACGAGCAGTACTTC.

This clone has only a few counts. This chain uses TRBV5-6 with TRBJ2-3; D remains unclear. Trimming took 2 bases from V and 0 from J, leaving 16 bases between them. Per the germline V gene, CDR1 is SGHDT and CDR2 is YYEEEE. CDR3 size: 17 residues. CDR3 loop: CASSLQPRRLSTDTQYF. The CDR3 DNA sequence: TGTGCCAGCAGCTTACAACCCAGAAGGTTGAGCACAGATACGCAGTATTTT.

Remarks on this clone: This specimen includes other DNA sequences encoding the same CDR3. The chain employs TRBV7-9 and TRBJ1-1; D unclear. The CDR3 has 11 amino acids. V was shortened by 1 base and J by 3 bases, with 0 bases between the two germline ends. The germline CDR1 and CDR2 sequences are SEHNR and FQNEAQ (reference sequence). CDR3 region: CASSLDTEAFF. The DNA for the CDR3 is TGTGCCAGCAGCTTAGACACTGAAGCTTTCTTT.

This clone was seen more than once but under ten times. The chain carries TRBV9 and TRBJ1-1; D is uncertain. This CDR3 contains 14 residues. V was trimmed by 5 bases and J by 6 bases, leaving 17 bases between them. Germline loops: CDR1 SGDLS, CDR2 YYNGEE. CDR3 nucleotides: TGTGCCAGCAGAGCCGGTCCCTCGGGCGCTGAAGCTTTCTTT. This sequence encodes CASRAGPSGAEAFF.

This clone has more than one count but fewer than ten. The CDR3 protein is CASSYGQGRQPQHF. CDR3 coding DNA: TGTGCCAGCAGTTACGGGCAGGGAAGACAGCCCCAGCATTTT. The chain carries TRBV6-5 and TRBJ1-5; the D gene is possibly TRBD1 (5 bases). Between the trimmed V and J ends, which lost 2 bases and 7 bases, there was a span of 12 bases. CDR1 is MNHEY, CDR2 SVGAGI, per germline. CDR3 length: 14 residues.

This clone occurred a few times. The chain employs TRBV6-7 and TRBJ2-7, with 7 bases matching TRBD2. TRBV6-7 qualifies as an ORF whose function is uncertain. Trimming took 6 bases from V and 0 from J; bases not matched to a gene: 8. The CDR3 consists of 15 residues. The CDR3 sequence: CASSRPSGNSYEQYF. In DNA, the CDR3 is TGTGCCAGCAGCCGACCGAGCGGGAACTCCTACGAGCAGTACTTC.

This clone was seen more than once but under ten times. The chain is built from TRBV6-5 and TRBJ2-7, with D perhaps matching TRBD2 (5 bases). The CDR3 runs 15 residues. V was trimmed by 6 bases and J by 0 bases, leaving 15 bases between them. Germline V gene data show CDR1 as MNHEY and CDR2 as SVGAGI. CDR3 loop: CASRPLVPNSYEQYF. The CDR3 DNA is TGTGCCAGCAGACCACTAGTACCCAACTCCTACGAGCAGTACTTC.

The gene calls are TRBV28 and TRBJ2-3; D call uncertain. The germline gives CDR1 MDHEN, CDR2 SYDVKM. The CDR3 covers 15 residues. V lost 6 bases to trimming and J lost 0 bases, with 13 bases between them. The CDR3 DNA is TGTGCCAGCAGAAATGAAGCGTCTAGCACAGATACGCAGTATTTT. Its translation: CASRNEASSTDTQYF.

This clone was detected a few times. This chain connects TRBV6-1 to TRBJ2-4; a possible D gene is TRBD2 (5 bases). V was cut by 10 bases and J by 5 bases, with 15 bases left in between. The CDR3 runs to 13 residues. Germline CDR1 reads MNHNS; CDR2 reads SASEGT. Here the CDR3 reads CATVSAGENIQYF. The CDR3 DNA reads TGTGCCACCGTTAGCGCTGGGGAAAACATTCAGTACTTC.

This chain links TRBV28 with TRBJ2-5, with 9 bases fitting TRBD1. V was pared by 8 bases and J by 5 bases, with 6 bases of the junction left unmatched. Germline V gene lookup returns CDR1 MDHEN and CDR2 SYDVKM. This CDR3 has 13 residues. Here the CDR3 DNA reads TGTGCCAGCCGAGGACAGGGGATGGAGACCCAGTACTTC. Its protein is CASRGQGMETQYF.

There are a few counts of this clone. The CDR3 DNA sequence: TGTGCCAGCAGCCCAACGGGGACAGGGGGGGAAAAACTGTTTTTT. Translating it yields CASSPTGTGGEKLFF. V usage is TRBV6-5 and J usage is TRBJ1-4; TRBD1 aligns across 11 bases. CDR3 length: 15 amino acids. CDR1 MNHEY and CDR2 SVGAGI come from the germline V gene. The V segment lost 6 bases and the J segment 8 bases; nucleotides outside the gene matches: 8.

This chain joins TRBV7-2 and TRBJ1-2; the match to TRBD1 covers 9 bases. This CDR3 spans 17 amino acids. V lost 4 bases to trimming and J lost 0 bases; unmatched junction nucleotides: 9. Germline V lookup: CDR1 SGHTA, CDR2 FQGNSA. The CDR3 sequence is CASSSDLDRGANYGYTF. CDR3 coding DNA: TGTGCCAGCAGCTCAGACTTGGACAGGGGAGCTAACTATGGCTACACCTTC.

This clone came up a few times. The chain carries TRBV13 and TRBJ2-3; D is perhaps TRBD1 (6 bases). The CDR3 runs to 14 residues. V lost 1 base, J lost 1 base, and 6 bases lay in between. The germline CDR1 and CDR2 sequences are PRHDT and FYEKMQ (reference sequence). This chain's CDR3 is CASSLAGGTDTQYF. CDR3 coding DNA: TGTGCCAGCAGCTTAGCAGGGGGCACAGATACGCAGTATTTT.

This clone was detected only a few times. The chain has TRBV7-2 and TRBJ2-1; 14 bases map to TRBD2. The V gene end was trimmed by 2 bases and the J gene end by 3 bases; junction bases not matched to a gene: 9. The CDR3 is made up of 19 amino acids. The germline CDR1 and CDR2 sequences are SGHTA and FQGNSA. CDR3 sequence reads: CASSLFTTSGRANYNEQFF. DNA for the CDR3: TGTGCCAGCAGCTTATTCACGACTAGCGGGAGGGCCAACTACAATGAGCAGTTCTTC.

This chain connects TRBV27 to TRBJ1-2, with D unresolved. Germline CDR1 reads MNHEY; CDR2 reads SMNVEV (reference sequence). This CDR3 is built from 14 residues. Trimming took 2 bases from V and 3 from J, leaving 10 bases between them. The CDR3 bases are TGTGCCAGCAGTTTACTCCCGGGCGACTATGGCTACACCTTC. Translated, it gives CASSLLPGDYGYTF.

The chain recombines TRBV6-6 with TRBJ2-7, with 9 bases that match TRBD2. The length of the CDR3 is 16 residues. Germline V gives CDR1 MNHNY, CDR2 SVGAGI (reference sequence). V shed 0 bases, J shed 7 bases, and the junction held 10 bases outside the gene matches. CDR3 in amino acids: CASSYSFPSGADEQYF. CDR3 DNA sequence: TGTGCCAGCAGTTACTCGTTCCCTAGCGGGGCAGATGAGCAGTACTTC.